A single sample is the source of the 20 T cell receptor beta chains below, sequenced in a study of cytotoxic CD8 clonotypes in ibrutinib-treated CLL. The data were produced by immunoSEQ multiplex PCR, yet TCRdb's version contains in-frame clones alone and is incomplete. This sample has 120,000 to 150,000 clones, with approximately 80% found just once. The source was PBMCs, collected after 12 months of ibrutinib treatment. These receptors all stem from a human donor with chronic lymphocytic leukemia.

This chain links TRBV6-5 with TRBJ2-1; 7 positions agree with TRBD1. The germline V gene encodes CDR1 MNHEY and CDR2 SVGAGI. The CDR3 totals 14 residues. V lost 4 bases and J lost 8; bases outside the gene matches: 8. The CDR3 nucleotides are TGTGCCAGCAGTTCTTTCGGACAGGCCCATGAGCAGTTCTTC. As protein: CASSSFGQAHEQFF.

The chain carries TRBV15 and TRBJ2-7; no reliable D call. Trimming left V 5 bases short and J 6 bases short, with 20 bases between. The CDR3 contains 15 residues. Germline assignment: CDR1 LNHNV and CDR2 YYDKDF (reference sequence). CDR3 DNA sequence: TGTGCCACCAGCCCCCAGGCTTTTAATCCGAGCGAGCAGTACTTC. Translating it yields CATSPQAFNPSEQYF.

This clone was observed a single time. This sequence joins TRBV6-1 and TRBJ2-3, with TRBD2 as a possible D gene (6 bases). The V end was cut by 0 bases, the J end by 2 bases, with 15 bases between. CDR1 is MNHNS, CDR2 SASEGT, per germline. The CDR3 is 17 residues long. CDR3 sequence (DNA): TGTGCCAGCAGTGAAGCAAGAAAAGCGGGTGCCACAGATACGCAGTATTTT. Protein: CASSEARKAGATDTQYF.

This clone was recorded only once. The gene calls are TRBV4-2 and TRBJ2-7, with a weak D call TRBD1 (5 bases). The V end was cut by 2 bases, the J end by 6 bases, with 14 bases between. Per germline, CDR1 LGHNA and CDR2 YNFKEQ. The CDR3 totals 14 residues. DNA for the CDR3: TGTGCCAGCAGCCAAAACACACCAGGGTTCGAGCAGTACTTC. Protein product: CASSQNTPGFEQYF.

This sequence joins TRBV7-3 and TRBJ2-7; 7 positions agree with TRBD1. The CDR3 runs to 14 residues. V shed 5 bases and J 3 bases; nucleotides not matched to a gene: 7. Germline V gene data show CDR1 as SGHTA and CDR2 as FQGTGA. The CDR3 nucleotides are TGTGCCAGCAGCCCCGGGGACAGCGGCTACGAGCAGTACTTC. It specifies CASSPGDSGYEQYF.

The chain has TRBV18 and TRBJ1-1; TRBD1 might be the D (5 bases). With 3 bases removed from V and 4 bases from J, the gap between germline ends came to 9 bases. The length of the CDR3 is 13 residues. The germline V gene has CDR1 KGHSH and CDR2 LQKENI. This CDR3 is CASSPEGFTEAFF. Written as DNA, the CDR3 is TGTGCCAGCTCACCGGAGGGGTTCACTGAAGCTTTCTTT.

The chain recombines TRBV6-5 with TRBJ1-2; D gene unclear. CDR3 length equals 12 residues. Trimming stripped 2 bases from V and 6 bases from J, with 7 bases between. CDR1 is MNHEY and CDR2 is SVGAGI in the germline V gene. In nucleotides, the CDR3 is TGTGCCAGCAGTTACGGGGAGAATGGCTACACCTTC. Translation gives CASSYGENGYTF.

This chain connects TRBV10-3 to TRBJ2-7, with 9 bases matching TRBD1. Trimming cost V 4 bases and J 1 base; bases outside gene matches: 5. CDR1 ENHRY and CDR2 SYGVKD come from the germline V gene. The CDR3 has 15 amino acids. This chain's CDR3 is CAISVVDRGSYEQYF. As DNA, the CDR3 is TGTGCCATCAGTGTTGTGGACAGGGGATCCTACGAGCAGTACTTC.

The rearrangement joins TRBV19 to TRBJ1-5, with 7 positions matching TRBD1. With V trimmed by 2 bases and J by 3 bases, 10 bases remained unmatched. The germline V gene has CDR1 LNHDA and CDR2 SQIVND (reference sequence). CDR3 length: 17 amino acids. The chain's CDR3 is CASSIPHGQALNQPQHF. In DNA form, the CDR3 reads TGTGCCAGTAGTATACCCCACGGACAGGCCCTCAATCAGCCCCAGCATTTT.

CDR3 nucleotides: TGCGCCAGCATCAAGAACACTGAAGCTTTCTTT. Amino acid sequence: CASIKNTEAFF. V and J are TRBV10-2 and TRBJ1-1; D is unclear. Deletions cut 7 bases from V and 1 base from J, with 4 bases between. Germline V gene data show CDR1 as WSHSY and CDR2 as SAAADI. This CDR3 spans 11 amino acids.

This clone was detected a few times. V is TRBV7-3 and J is TRBJ1-5; D remains unclear. Germline CDR1 SGHTA, CDR2 FQGTGA. The V gene lost 5 bases and the J gene lost 8 bases, with 13 bases spanning the gap. The CDR3 covers 13 residues. In DNA form, the CDR3 reads TGTGCCAGCAGCCCACTCCCCGATAAGCCCCAGCATTTT. It is translated as CASSPLPDKPQHF.

CDR3 coding DNA: TGTGCCAGCGGCAAGGGACAGGGGACGTTCAATGAGCAGTTCTTC. Protein sequence: CASGKGQGTFNEQFF. The gene calls are TRBV2 and TRBJ2-1; 10 bases are shared with TRBD1. CDR3 length equals 15 residues. The J segment lost 6 bases and the V segment lost 8 bases, leaving 10 bases of the junction unmatched. From germline, CDR1 is SNHLY and CDR2 FYNNEI.

The chain combines TRBV27 with TRBJ1-5; D possibly corresponds to TRBD1 (5 bases). The CDR3 has 16 residues. The V gene lost 3 bases and the J gene lost 4 bases, with 16 bases spanning the gap. Germline CDR1 and CDR2: MNHEY and SMNVEV (reference sequence). The CDR3 DNA sequence: TGTGCCAGCAGTTTCCGGGGAGGGGATATTAATCAGCCCCAGCATTTT. Translated: CASSFRGGDINQPQHF.

The chain joins TRBV18 to TRBJ1-4; D not certain. The germline gives CDR1 KGHSH, CDR2 LQKENI. V lost 1 base to trimming and J lost 3 bases, with 9 bases between them. The CDR3 is made up of 15 amino acids. This chain's CDR3 is CASSPQGSPNEKLFF. CDR3 sequence (DNA): TGTGCCAGCTCACCACAAGGGTCCCCTAATGAAAAACTGTTTTTT.

The rearrangement joins TRBV30 to TRBJ2-6; no clear D gene. This CDR3 region has 13 residues. The germline CDR1 and CDR2 sequences are GTSNPN and SVGIG (reference sequence). The germline V and J ends were trimmed by 3 bases and 0 bases, with 3 bases remaining between them. The CDR3 DNA reads TGTGCCTGGAGCCACTCTGGGGCCAACGTCCTGACTTTC. Encoded protein: CAWSHSGANVLTF. The whole variable domain, filled in from reference TRBV30 and TRBJ2-6, reads SQTIHQWPATLVQPVGSPLSLECTVEGTSNPNLYWYRQAAGRGLQLLFYSVGIGQISSEVPQNLSASRPQDRQFILSSKKLLLSDSGFYLCAWSHSGANVLTFGAGSRLTVL.

This clone was counted between two and nine times. The chain combines TRBV25-1 with TRBJ2-2; 8 bases agree with TRBD1. CDR3 size: 14 residues. V trimming: 6 bases; J trimming: 4 bases; junction bases outside the gene matches: 4. The V gene's germline CDR1 is MGHDK and CDR2 SYGVNS. As DNA, the CDR3 is TGTGCCAGCAGCACAGGGGGTAGCACCGGGGAGCTGTTTTTT. Translating it yields CASSTGGSTGELFF.

The rearrangement links TRBV19 to TRBJ2-1; no firm D call. Per germline, CDR1 LNHDA and CDR2 SQIVND (reference sequence). Trimming removed 10 bases from V and 5 bases from J, with 21 bases in between. CDR3 length equals 15 residues. Here the CDR3 DNA reads TGTGCCACATCTAAGCGTCAAGGTCTTGACAATGAGCAGTTCTTC. This encodes CATSKRQGLDNEQFF. The variable domain in full, with the rest retrieved from reference TRBV19 and TRBJ2-1, is DGGITQSPKYLFRKEGQNVTLSCEQNLNHDAMYWYRQDPGQGLRLIYYSQIVNDFQKGDIAEGYSVSREKKESFPLTVTSAQKNPTAFYLCATSKRQGLDNEQFFGPGTRLTVL.

This clone was picked up a small number of times. For the CDR3, the DNA is TGTGCCAGCCGGACAGGGGACGGGGCCAACGTCCTGACTTTC. Protein: CASRTGDGANVLTF. This rearrangement joins TRBV2 to TRBJ2-6, with 9 bases aligning to TRBD1. V lost 8 bases and J lost 4; bases outside the gene matches: 3. Germline V gene lookup returns CDR1 SNHLY and CDR2 FYNNEI. The CDR3 length is 14 residues.

The chain combines TRBV9 with TRBJ1-1, with a weak D call TRBD1 (5 bases). The V gene's germline CDR1 is SGDLS and CDR2 YYNGEE. V was cut by 3 bases and J by 7 bases, with 16 bases left in between. The CDR3 is 14 residues long. CDR3 protein: CASSDVGGFGEAFF. CDR3 nucleotide sequence: TGTGCCAGCAGCGACGTGGGGGGGTTTGGTGAAGCTTTCTTT.

V usage is TRBV28 and J usage is TRBJ2-7; TRBD1 matches at 7 bases. The CDR3 contains 14 residues. CDR1 and CDR2 from the germline V gene are MDHEN and SYDVKM. The ends lost 6 bases at V and 5 bases at J; junction bases unmatched: 10. The DNA of the CDR3 is TGTGCCAGCAGACCAGGGGGACCTGAGGACGAGCAGTACTTC. Translating gives CASRPGGPEDEQYF. Together with reference TRBV28 and TRBJ2-7, the CDR3 gives the full variable domain: DVKVTQSSRYLVKRTGEKVFLECVQDMDHENMFWYRQDPGLGLRLIYFSYDVKMKEKGDIPEGYSVSREKKERFSLILESASTNQTSMYLCASRPGGPEDEQYFGPGTRLTVT.